The source of this T cell receptor (beta chain) is a study of CD8+ T cells in alopecia areata. The study, taken as a whole, reports: Lesional scalp, notably in alopecia totalis/universalis, had clonality above that of normal scalp. Scalp clonality, together with expanded CD8+ clones among the top 100, fell significantly with tofacitinib.

cDNA prepared by RNA extraction and subsequent reverse transcription served as the template for sequencing. TCRdb keeps only in-frame clones here, not all; method: immunoSEQ multiplex PCR. Of about 290,000 clones listed, 55% to 75% are singletons. This clone showed up just a few times. Its antigen is not known. Treatment given: oral pan-JAK inhibitor, 5-10 mg twice daily. Alopecia areata patients gave lesional scalp punch biopsies and peripheral blood samples. CDR3 length equals 13 residues. Germline V gene lookup returns CDR1 MRHNA and CDR2 SNTAGT. V gave up 0 bases and J gave up 8 bases, with 8 bases separating them.

This chain links TRBV6-4 with TRBJ2-1, with D possibly called TRBD1 or TRBD2 (5 bases each). The starting material was CD4+ T cells sorted from blood, obtained at week 24, from a patient treated with tofacitinib. The sequence derives from a human donor with alopecia areata. CDR3 sequence: CASSDSRGDEQFF. The CDR3 DNA follows: TGTGCCAGCAGTGACTCAAGAGGGGATGAGCAGTTCTTC.